This TCR beta chain originates from a study of identical twins. Via MiXCR, TCRdb re-called the 5' RACE reads, giving one row per CDR3 protein. Here the sample spans 200,000 to 250,000 distinct CDR3 sequences, 7% being singletons. In its sample, this clonotype was seen many times. Its specificity is not known. The CDR3 does not end in the conserved phenylalanine or tryptophan, so this is likely a read error. Because the CDR3's place on the DNA is in doubt, the DNA is left out and the CDR3 is given as listed by TCRdb. Study-wide points: There is a chance that invariant MAIT and iNKT cells partially muddied zero-insertion analyses. Models, which agreed with sharing between unrelated individuals, nonetheless underestimated the out-of-frame TCR alpha sharing seen in monozygotic twins.

This sample also appeared in a second study, on yellow fever vaccine responses in identical twins.

The origin of this receptor is a woman aged 18-29 years in good health. The sequenced sample was memory (CD45RO+) T cells sorted from blood.

The CDR3 loop reads CASSLEGRGLTI. The gene calls are TRBV12-3 or TRBV12-4 and TRBJ1-1. The length of the CDR3 is 12 amino acids, counting both ends.